What follows is one T cell receptor (beta chain) and its context. The investigators amplified TCR beta CDR3 regions from RNA transcripts. Carried out on the TCR CDR3, a first-round RT-PCR used the HTBI primer set. TCRdb reprocessed the multiplex PCR reads via MiXCR and lists one record per CDR3 protein. The sample holds just over 550,000 distinct CDR3 sequences; roughly 50% are singletons and the top ten take just under 8.5%. This entry comes from a study of T cells in Graves' hyperthyroidism and ophthalmopathy. Trimming removed 3 bases at V and 0 bases at J, with 8 bases between. This CDR3 contains 14 residues. In germline, CDR1 is LNHDA, CDR2 SQIVND (reference sequence).

This TCR came from a woman aged 18-29 years with Graves' hyperthyroidism. V is TRBV19 and J is TRBJ1-1, with D perhaps matching TRBD1 (5 bases). The specimen was peripheral blood or thyroid tissue (not recorded which). CDR3 DNA: TGTGCCAGTAGTATGGGGCCAATGAACACTGAAGCTTTCTTT. Translated, it gives CASSMGPMNTEAFF. Together with reference TRBV19 and TRBJ1-1, the CDR3 gives the full variable domain: DGGITQSPKYLFRKEGQNVTLSCEQNLNHDAMYWYRQDPGQGLRLIYYSQIVNDFQKGDIAEGYSVSREKKESFPLTVTSAQKNPTAFYLCASSMGPMNTEAFFGQGTRLTVV.